Below are 30 T cell receptor beta chains sequenced from a single sample in a study of blood T cell repertoires in COVID-19. Repertoires were generated with immunoSEQ multiplex PCR, while TCRdb's copy carries only in-frame clones and drops some. The sample has roughly 400,000 clones, more than 75% seen once. The material sequenced was PBMCs or T cells enriched from blood (not recorded which). Receptor source: a woman in her forties or fifties who had recovered from COVID-19.

The chain employs TRBV4-1 and TRBJ2-5, with TRBD2 matching 8 bases. The CDR3 length is 14 residues. Trimming took 3 bases from V and 4 from J; bases not matched to a gene: 4. Per the germline V gene, CDR1 is MGHRA and CDR2 is YSYEKL. CDR3 loop: CASSQLAGLETQYF. The CDR3 region has the DNA TGCGCCAGCAGCCAGTTAGCGGGGTTAGAGACCCAGTACTTC.

This clone appeared a few times. CDR3 in amino acids: CASNRGIGEQYF. The CDR3 DNA reads as TGTGCCAGCAACAGAGGGATAGGCGAGCAGTACTTC. The rearrangement joins TRBV3-1 (or the pseudogene TRBV3-2) to TRBJ2-7; perhaps TRBD2 as D (5 bases). The ends were cut back, 7 bases at V and 6 bases at J, with 13 bases in the middle. Germline CDR1 is LGHDT and CDR2 is YNNKEL (reference sequence). The CDR3 covers 12 residues.

The V and J genes are TRBV29-1 and TRBJ2-7; a possible D gene is TRBD1 (6 bases). The CDR3 covers 12 residues. CDR1 is SQVTM, CDR2 ANQGSEA, per germline. Trimming pared 6 bases from V and 3 bases from J, leaving 12 bases between. CDR3 region: CSVLTGGYEQYF. The CDR3 DNA is TGCAGCGTATTGACAGGTGGCTACGAGCAGTACTTC.

This chain uses TRBV9 with TRBJ2-1; 8 nucleotides line up with TRBD1. The CDR3 runs to 15 residues. CDR1 is SGDLS and CDR2 is YYNGEE in the germline V gene. V shed 2 bases, J shed 2 bases, and the junction held 3 bases outside the gene matches. The CDR3 is CASSVRGLAYNEQFF. CDR3 in DNA: TGTGCCAGCAGCGTCAGGGGGCTCGCCTACAATGAGCAGTTCTTC.

J is TRBJ1-4 and V is TRBV7-9; 10 positions match TRBD1. Germline V gene data show CDR1 as SEHNR and CDR2 as FQNEAQ (reference sequence). This CDR3 has 16 amino acids. The V and J ends lost 4 bases and 1 base, in that order; junction bases with no gene match: 3. This chain's CDR3 is CASSWGTGVTNEKLFF. The CDR3 DNA follows: TGTGCCAGCAGCTGGGGGACAGGGGTAACTAATGAAAAACTGTTTTTT.

The sample holds many counts of this clone. This chain connects TRBV6-5 to TRBJ1-1; 9 nucleotides line up with TRBD1. There are 14 residues in the CDR3. Losses at the gene ends were 2 bases for V and 3 bases for J; bases not matched to a gene: 1. Germline assignment: CDR1 MNHEY and CDR2 SVGAGI. The CDR3 loop is CASSYGDRDTEAFF. CDR3 nucleotide sequence: TGTGCCAGCAGTTACGGGGACAGGGACACTGAAGCTTTCTTT.

The rearrangement links TRBV3-1 (or the pseudogene TRBV3-2) to TRBJ1-3, with TRBD1 identical over 7 bases. This CDR3 has 14 amino acids. V lost 4 bases and J lost 4; bases outside the gene matches: 4. Germline CDR1 and CDR2: LGHDT and YNNKEL (reference sequence). The CDR3: CASSPTTGGNTIYF. DNA for the CDR3: TGTGCCAGCAGCCCTACGACAGGGGGAAACACCATATATTTT.

The chain joins TRBV7-9 to TRBJ1-1, with a tentative D call TRBD1 (5 bases). CDR3 length: 14 residues. Trimming removed 4 bases from V and 7 bases from J, with 16 bases in between. Germline CDR1 SEHNR, CDR2 FQNEAQ (reference sequence). The CDR3 reads CASSSPGLLVEAFF. CDR3 DNA sequence: TGTGCCAGCAGCTCCCCAGGGTTACTTGTTGAAGCTTTCTTT.

The gene calls are TRBV4-1 and TRBJ2-1, with TRBD2 as a possible D gene (5 bases). The ends were cut back, 4 bases at V and 3 bases at J, with 22 bases in the middle. Germline loops: CDR1 MGHRA, CDR2 YSYEKL. CDR3 size: 18 residues. For the CDR3, the DNA is TGCGCCAGCAGCCCCGGGTTCCCCAGCGGCGCTCACTACAATGAGCAGTTCTTC. Translating gives CASSPGFPSGAHYNEQFF.

The chain employs TRBV7-2 and TRBJ2-7; D possibly corresponds to TRBD2 (6 bases). Germline CDR1 reads SGHTA; CDR2 reads FQGNSA. The CDR3 has 14 residues. The germline V and J ends were trimmed by 0 bases and 4 bases, with 10 bases remaining between them. For the CDR3, the DNA is TGTGCCAGCAGCTTAGCGGGGACTCAATACGAGCAGTACTTC. Protein sequence: CASSLAGTQYEQYF. Based on the CDR3 plus reference TRBV7-2 and TRBJ2-7, the full variable domain is GAGVSQSPSNKVTEKGKDVELRCDPISGHTALYWYRQSLGQGLEFLIYFQGNSAPDKSGLPSDRFSAERTGGSVSTLTIQRTQQEDSAVYLCASSLAGTQYEQYFGPGTRLTVT.

The chain combines TRBV2 with TRBJ2-7, with 13 bases identical to TRBD2. The CDR3 sequence is 14 residues long. Germline V gives CDR1 SNHLY, CDR2 FYNNEI. V dropped 7 bases and J dropped 4; count of bases not matched to a gene: 4. The CDR3 is CASTRTSGGYEQYF. The CDR3, as DNA: TGTGCCAGCACTAGGACTAGCGGGGGATACGAGCAGTACTTC. Together with reference TRBV2 and TRBJ2-7, the CDR3 gives the full variable domain: EPEVTQTPSHQVTQMGQEVILRCVPISNHLYFYWYRQILGQKVEFLVSFYNNEISEKSEIFDDQFSVERPDGSNFTLKIRSTKLEDSAMYFCASTRTSGGYEQYFGPGTRLTVT.

The chain recombines TRBV6-4 with TRBJ2-1, with 12 bases identical to TRBD2. Germline CDR1 reads MRHNA; CDR2 reads SNTAGT. After removal of 3 bases from V and 5 bases from J, the junction contained 2 bases not matched to a gene. This CDR3 has 15 residues. Here the CDR3 reads CASSEGLAGNNEQFF. As DNA, the CDR3 is TGTGCCAGCAGTGAAGGACTAGCGGGGAACAATGAGCAGTTCTTC.

The chain carries TRBV7-2 and TRBJ1-1; D uncertain. This CDR3 contains 16 residues. Germline CDR1 and CDR2: SGHTA and FQGNSA. Trimming took 4 bases from V and 4 from J, leaving 19 bases between them. The CDR3 DNA reads TGTGCCAGCAGCTCCCGGGGAGGCCAGTTGGTCACTGAAGCTTTCTTT. The encoded protein is CASSSRGGQLVTEAFF.

The chain couples TRBV5-1 to TRBJ2-3, with 10 bases identical to TRBD2. Per the germline V gene, CDR1 is SGHRS and CDR2 is YFSETQ. Trimming at V came to 3 bases and at J to 8 bases, leaving 15 bases not matched to a gene. The CDR3 extends over 17 amino acids. The CDR3 region has the DNA TGCGCCAGCAGCTCCTCCGGGACTAGCGCCAGGTCCCGTACGCAGTATTTT. Translated: CASSSSGTSARSRTQYF. The complete variable domain, with remaining parts taken from reference TRBV5-1 and TRBJ2-3, reads KAGVTQTPRYLIKTRGQQVTLSCSPISGHRSVSWYQQTPGQGLQFLFEYFSETQRNKGNFPGRFSGRQFSNSRSEMNVSTLELGDSALYLCASSSSGTSARSRTQYFGPGTRLTVL.

The rearrangement joins TRBV6-5 to TRBJ1-2; 8 bases are shared with TRBD1. Germline V gene sequence: CDR1 MNHEY, CDR2 SVGAGI. Trimming removed 8 bases from V and 4 bases from J; junction bases left unmatched: 0. CDR3 length: 11 residues. CDR3 residues: CASGTGYGYTF. In nucleotides, the CDR3 is TGTGCCAGCGGGACAGGCTATGGCTACACCTTC.

The J gene is TRBJ2-7, the V gene TRBV18; maybe TRBD1 (5 bases). V lost 1 base to trimming and J lost 5 bases, with 9 bases between them. This CDR3 has 13 residues. Germline CDR1 and CDR2: KGHSH and LQKENI. The CDR3 nucleotides are TGTGCCAGCTCACCACTGGTAGGGGACGAGCAGTACTTC. Protein sequence: CASSPLVGDEQYF.

In nucleotides, the CDR3 is TGTGCCAGCATGAAGACAGGGTACAATTCACCCCTCCACTTT. This codes for CASMKTGYNSPLHF. The V gene is TRBV6-5, the J gene TRBJ1-6, with 7 nucleotides matching TRBD1. The CDR3 covers 14 residues. The germline CDR1 and CDR2 sequences are MNHEY and SVGAGI. Trimming removed 7 bases from V and 7 bases from J; junction bases left unmatched: 7.

The rearrangement links TRBV9 to TRBJ1-1, with 10 bases fitting TRBD1. Germline CDR1 is SGDLS and CDR2 is YYNGEE. The CDR3 contains 13 residues. Trimming at V came to 2 bases and at J to 6 bases, leaving 1 base not matched to a gene. The CDR3 region has the DNA TGTGCCAGCAGCGTTGGGACAGGGGCTGAAGCTTTCTTT. Protein: CASSVGTGAEAFF.

The chain uses TRBV30 and TRBJ1-2; possible D gene TRBD1, 5 bases. This CDR3 is built from 13 residues. V was pared by 0 bases and J by 8 bases, with 13 bases between. From germline, CDR1 is GTSNPN and CDR2 SVGIG (reference sequence). The CDR3 protein is CAWSVLQGGGYTF. The CDR3 coding sequence is TGTGCCTGGAGTGTACTGCAGGGTGGGGGCTACACCTTC. Supplemented by reference TRBV30 and TRBJ1-2, the full variable domain reads SQTIHQWPATLVQPVGSPLSLECTVEGTSNPNLYWYRQAAGRGLQLLFYSVGIGQISSEVPQNLSASRPQDRQFILSSKKLLLSDSGFYLCAWSVLQGGGYTFGSGTRLTVV.

This clone was counted only a few times. The chain links TRBV7-2 to TRBJ1-2; 7 bases are a match to TRBD1. Germline assignment: CDR1 SGHTA and CDR2 FQGNSA. J gave up 8 bases and V 2 bases, and 5 bases lay outside the gene matches. This CDR3 contains 13 residues. The DNA for the CDR3 is TGTGCCAGCAGCTTATCCCGACAGGGAGGCTACACCTTC. The encoded protein is CASSLSRQGGYTF.

V gene TRBV4-1 combines with J gene TRBJ1-2, with 10 bases that match TRBD1. This CDR3 spans 16 amino acids. The junction had 6 bases not matched to a gene; V was cut back by 3 bases and J by 2 bases. Germline CDR1 reads MGHRA; CDR2 reads YSYEKL. The CDR3 is CASSQDRGIGNYGYTF. In nucleotides, the CDR3 is TGCGCCAGCAGCCAGGACAGGGGGATCGGAAACTATGGCTACACCTTC.

V gene TRBV12-3 or TRBV12-4 combines with J gene TRBJ1-2; the D gene is possibly TRBD1 (6 bases). The CDR3 covers 13 residues. Trimming stripped 5 bases from V and 1 base from J, with 8 bases between. The CDR3 protein is CASSQQGNYGYTF. The CDR3, as DNA: TGTGCCAGCAGTCAACAGGGTAACTATGGCTACACCTTC.

The chain joins TRBV15 to TRBJ2-7; perhaps TRBD1 as D (5 bases). Germline-derived CDR1 and CDR2 are LNHNV and YYDKDF (reference sequence). Trimming removed 1 base at V and 6 bases at J, with 10 bases between. The CDR3 contains 13 residues. The CDR3 DNA follows: TGTGCCACCAGCAGAGTTAAGGGGTCCGAGCAGTACTTC. This gives the protein CATSRVKGSEQYF.

CDR3 amino acids: CASSLFDTNTEAFF. CDR3 in DNA: TGTGCCAGCAGCTTGTTCGACACGAACACTGAAGCTTTCTTT. This chain links TRBV7-9 with TRBJ1-1; no clear D. The germline V gene has CDR1 SEHNR and CDR2 FQNEAQ (reference sequence). Trimming took 3 bases from V and 1 from J, leaving 9 bases between them. CDR3 length: 14 residues.

CDR3 nucleotide sequence: TGTGCCAGCAGCTTGGGCCTAGCGGGCACAGATACGCAGTATTTT. Amino acids: CASSLGLAGTDTQYF. The chain has TRBV5-8 and TRBJ2-3, with 7 bases that match TRBD2. Germline V lookup: CDR1 SGHTS, CDR2 YDEGEE. V lost 0 bases to trimming and J lost 1 base; unmatched junction nucleotides: 2. This CDR3 is 15 amino acids long.

This sequence joins TRBV7-6 and TRBJ1-2, with TRBD1 identical over 7 bases. CDR3 length: 13 amino acids. Germline lookup yields CDR1 SGHVS and CDR2 FNYEAQ. V lost 5 bases, J lost 7 bases, and 7 bases stayed unmatched. The CDR3 DNA is TGTGCCAGCAGCCAGGTGACAGGGTCTGGCTACACCTTC. Amino acid sequence: CASSQVTGSGYTF.

This clone was counted a few times. The chain is built from TRBV4-1 and TRBJ2-3, with a possible D match to TRBD2 (5 bases). V was clipped by 5 bases and J by 9 bases, with 9 bases between them. The length of the CDR3 is 11 residues. Germline CDR1 MGHRA, CDR2 YSYEKL. The CDR3 spells CASSTRETQYF. CDR3 nucleotide sequence: TGCGCCAGCAGCACTAGAGAGACGCAGTATTTT.

V and J are TRBV19 and TRBJ1-6; 9 bases fit TRBD1. CDR1 and CDR2 from the germline V gene are LNHDA and SQIVND (reference sequence). V gave up 7 bases and J gave up 1 base; unmatched junction bases: 2. The CDR3 consists of 15 residues. CDR3 protein: CASKGQGSYNSPLHF. The CDR3 DNA follows: TGTGCCAGTAAGGGACAGGGTTCCTATAATTCACCCCTCCACTTT.

The chain links TRBV9 to TRBJ1-1, with 7 nucleotides matching TRBD1. Germline V lookup: CDR1 SGDLS, CDR2 YYNGEE. V shed 1 base, J shed 4 bases, and the junction held 10 bases outside the gene matches. The CDR3 covers 16 residues. The CDR3 sequence is CASSVQTGPPLTEAFF. The DNA for the CDR3 is TGTGCCAGCAGCGTACAGACAGGGCCCCCTCTCACTGAAGCTTTCTTT.

The chain uses TRBV18 and TRBJ1-2, with TRBD1 matching 9 bases. This CDR3 contains 14 residues. J lost 9 bases, V lost 1 base, and 6 bases had no gene match. In germline, CDR1 is KGHSH, CDR2 LQKENI. As DNA, the CDR3 is TGTGCCAGCTCACCACTCGGGACAGGGAGTCGCTACACCTTC. Amino acids: CASSPLGTGSRYTF.